This entry concerns a single T cell receptor beta chain. Its target is not known. The sample is drawn from a study of T cells in Graves' hyperthyroidism and ophthalmopathy. Study-level points and caveats: The model predicted ophthalmopathy a median roughly 6.5 months before onset. The majority of expanded thyroid clonotypes above 0.001 also appeared in blood.

V lost 6 bases, J lost 3 bases, and 9 bases lay in between. The CDR3 loop spans 12 amino acids. Per germline, CDR1 MDHEN and CDR2 SYDVKM. TCR beta CDR3 regions were amplified from RNA transcripts. During a first-round RT-PCR of the TCR CDR3, the HTBI primer set was used. In TCRdb, the multiplex PCR reads were re-called with MiXCR into one record per CDR3 protein. The table has 450,000 to 700,000 distinct CDR3 sequences, 40% to 55% seen once; the top ten hold around 17%. The source material was peripheral blood or thyroid tissue (not recorded which). The clonotype was recovered from an adult woman with Graves' disease, either hyperthyroidism or ophthalmopathy (not recorded which). The chain joins TRBV28 to TRBJ2-7; D is unclear. The CDR3 sequence is CASSGYGYEQYF. The CDR3 coding sequence is TGTGCCAGCAGCGGTTACGGCTACGAGCAGTACTTC.